A single sample is the source of the 10 T cell receptor beta chains below, sequenced in a study of beta chain features in type 1 diabetes. Study outcomes and limitations: Shortening of TCRB CDR3s, moderate but significant, appeared in all four CD4+ subsets of Type 1 diabetes patients.

These receptors are not linked to any known antigen. TCRB transcripts that were expressed got sequenced, as all of the isolated RNA had been reverse transcribed. Sequenced by immunoSEQ multiplex PCR; TCRdb stores in-frame clones only, minus some. The table lists 600,000 to 700,000 clones, 9.5% to 15% of them singletons, with 0.095% to 0.15% in the top ten. Sample: naive CD4+ T cells from blood. The receptors were sampled from a man aged 30 to 39 with type 1 diabetes.

The gene calls are TRBV15 and TRBJ1-4; no clear D gene. V was shortened by 11 bases and J by 7 bases, with 17 bases between the two germline ends. Germline V lookup: CDR1 LNHNV, CDR2 YYDKDF (reference sequence). The CDR3 consists of 13 residues. The CDR3 region is CAARGVPGEKLFF. The CDR3 DNA reads TGTGCCGCCCGGGGAGTCCCGGGTGAAAAACTGTTTTTT.

This clone was seen a handful of times. The CDR3, as DNA: TGTGCCAGCAGCCGACTAGGGGAGCAGTTCTTC. It encodes CASSRLGEQFF. J is TRBJ2-1 and V is TRBV9, with TRBD2 as a possible D gene (6 bases). The CDR3 sequence is 11 residues long. Germline V gene sequence: CDR1 SGDLS, CDR2 YYNGEE. With 4 bases removed from V and 10 bases from J, the gap between germline ends came to 9 bases.

The chain combines TRBV7-9 with TRBJ2-7, with a weak D call TRBD1 (5 bases). Germline V lookup: CDR1 SEHNR, CDR2 FQNEAQ (reference sequence). Trimming cost V 8 bases and J 0 bases, with 14 bases left between them. This CDR3 spans 14 amino acids. The CDR3 DNA is TGTGCCAGCTCCGAAGGGGCATACTCCTACGAGCAGTACTTC. Protein: CASSEGAYSYEQYF.

V is TRBV28 and J is TRBJ1-2; 9 nucleotides agree with TRBD1. The germline V gene encodes CDR1 MDHEN and CDR2 SYDVKM. Trimming cost V 10 bases and J 7 bases; bases outside gene matches: 7. The CDR3 consists of 12 residues. CDR3: CAIHRGHGGYTF. CDR3 in DNA: TGTGCCATTCACAGGGGGCACGGTGGCTACACCTTC.

This clone came up a few times. The genes are TRBV6-6 and TRBJ1-2, with 8 bases lining up with TRBD1. The V segment lost 2 bases and the J segment 3 bases; nucleotides outside the gene matches: 5. CDR3 length equals 15 residues. Per germline, CDR1 MNHNY and CDR2 SVGAGI (reference sequence). Written as DNA, the CDR3 is TGTGCCAGCAGTTACCCTGACAGGGGCTACTATGGCTACACCTTC. This sequence encodes CASSYPDRGYYGYTF.

Only a few counts were recorded for this clone. The V call is TRBV7-2, the J call TRBJ2-5; no firm D call. Trimming removed 3 bases at V and 5 bases at J, with 7 bases between. Per the germline V gene, CDR1 is SGHTA and CDR2 is FQGNSA. The CDR3 is made up of 12 amino acids. CDR3 sequence (DNA): TGTGCCAGCAGCTTGACGGCTGAGACCCAGTACTTC. Protein product: CASSLTAETQYF.

This clone has a handful of counts. The chain employs TRBV7-2 and TRBJ2-2, with 11 bases aligning to TRBD2. CDR1 is SGHTA, CDR2 FQGNSA, per germline. J lost 4 bases, V lost 6 bases, and 7 bases had no gene match. CDR3 size: 16 residues. The CDR3 region is CASRLLAGAPTGELFF. CDR3 sequence (DNA): TGTGCCAGCAGACTACTAGCGGGGGCCCCCACCGGGGAGCTGTTTTTT.

The chain has TRBV9 and TRBJ2-2, with no clear D. Trimming stripped 3 bases from V and 4 bases from J, with 10 bases between. Germline CDR1 is SGDLS and CDR2 is YYNGEE. The CDR3 length is 14 residues. The CDR3 coding sequence is TGTGCCAGCAGCGGGACCGGTGGCACCGGGGAGCTGTTTTTT. Its translation: CASSGTGGTGELFF.

This clone was observed a few times. J is TRBJ1-5 and V is TRBV30; maybe TRBD1 (5 bases). The germline V and J ends were trimmed by 3 bases and 8 bases, with 14 bases remaining between them. The length of the CDR3 is 13 residues. Per the germline V gene, CDR1 is GTSNPN and CDR2 is SVGIG (reference sequence). The CDR3 protein is CAWRSTGREPQHF. The CDR3 coding sequence is TGTGCCTGGAGATCCACGGGGCGCGAGCCCCAGCATTTT.

This clone showed up just a few times. The V call is TRBV9, the J call TRBJ1-1, with TRBD1 as a possible D gene (5 bases). Germline assignment: CDR1 SGDLS and CDR2 YYNGEE. V dropped 4 bases and J dropped 0 bases, with 13 bases sitting between them. This CDR3 has 15 amino acids. The CDR3 sequence: CASSLYGQLNTEAFF. The CDR3 DNA reads as TGTGCCAGCAGCCTTTACGGACAACTGAACACTGAAGCTTTCTTT.